Below are 23 T cell receptor beta chains sequenced from a single sample in a study of T cells after yellow fever vaccination. From the 5' RACE reads, TCRdb called clonotypes with MiXCR, one entry per CDR3 protein. The sample yields about 630,000 distinct CDR3 sequences, around 12% seen once. This specimen consisted of PBMCs, obtained on the day of the yellow fever booster vaccination. These receptors were taken from a man between 25 and 39 years old who received the YFV17D yellow fever vaccine.

The table lists this clonotype with a few counts. An end of the junction differs from the germline gene, which may be a read error. The V and J genes are TRBV29-1 and TRBJ2-2; 11 bases are shared with TRBD2. Germline V gene data show CDR1 as SQVTM and CDR2 as ANQGSEA. The CDR3 contains 16 residues. The CDR3, as DNA: TGCAGCGTTGCCTATCGACTAGCGGGGAACACCGGCGAGCTGTTTTTT. This gives the protein CSVAYRLAGNTGELFF.

This clonotype appeared a few times. This chain uses TRBV3-1 with TRBJ2-1; 11 nucleotides match TRBD1. CDR1 LGHDT and CDR2 YNNKEL come from the germline V gene (reference sequence). This CDR3 region has 16 residues. The V gene end was trimmed by 4 bases and the J gene end by 7 bases; junction bases not matched to a gene: 9. In nucleotides, the CDR3 is TGTGCCAGCAGCCTTCGGACAGGGGGCGCGGTAAATGAGCAGTTCTTC. This sequence encodes CASSLRTGGAVNEQFF.

The V call is TRBV6-6, the J call TRBJ2-7; D possibly corresponds to TRBD2 (7 bases). Trimming took 8 bases from V and 5 from J, leaving 13 bases between them. Germline loops: CDR1 MNHNY, CDR2 SVGAGI (reference sequence). The CDR3 sequence is 12 residues long. The DNA for the CDR3 is TGTGCCAGCTCTCGGGGGGCCAACGAGCAGTACTTC. It specifies CASSRGANEQYF.

The table lists this clonotype with a few counts. The J gene is TRBJ2-5, the V gene TRBV4-3; D is unclear. V was shortened by 1 base and J by 7 bases, with 10 bases between the two germline ends. CDR1 and CDR2 (germline): LGHNA, YSLEER. CDR3 length: 13 residues. The CDR3 sequence: CASSQGSSGTQYF. The CDR3 region has the DNA TGCGCCAGCAGCCAAGGGTCCTCGGGGACCCAGTACTTC.

Regarding this clonotype: This is likely a read error, given that the CDR3 carries no conserved phenylalanine or tryptophan at its end. This chain links TRBV10-1 with TRBJ2-2; D ambiguous. V was clipped by 5 bases and J by 3 bases, with 10 bases between them. This CDR3 is 14 amino acids long. Germline V gene data show CDR1 as WNHNN and CDR2 as SYGVQD (reference sequence). The CDR3 spells CASSLDAYTGELFI. The CDR3 bases are TGCGCCAGCAGTCTCGATGCTTACACCGGGGAGCTGTTTATT.

The rearrangement links TRBV9 to TRBJ1-6; 7 bases match TRBD1. CDR3 length: 14 amino acids. The ends lost 3 bases at V and 8 bases at J; junction bases unmatched: 5. The V gene's germline CDR1 is SGDLS and CDR2 YYNGEE. The CDR3: CASSARQGDSPLHF. The CDR3 DNA reads as TGTGCCAGCAGCGCCCGACAGGGAGATTCACCCCTCCACTTT.

This rearrangement joins TRBV29-1 to TRBJ2-5; D tentatively reads TRBD1 or TRBD2 (5 bases each). CDR1 is SQVTM and CDR2 is ANQGSEA in the germline V gene. Trimming cost V 7 bases and J 5 bases, with 14 bases left between them. This CDR3 contains 12 residues. The CDR3 DNA sequence: TGCAGCGGCTCGACAGCGGACGAGACCCAGTACTTC. Protein: CSGSTADETQYF.

The chain couples TRBV20-1 to TRBJ2-3; no reliable D call. The germline V gene has CDR1 DFQATT and CDR2 SNEGSKA (reference sequence). The germline V and J ends were trimmed by 1 base and 3 bases, with 17 bases remaining between them. The CDR3 length is 16 residues. CDR3 sequence (DNA): TGCAGTGCTAGAGGGCTCCCCCTCCCCTCTACAGATACGCAGTATTTT. It translates to CSARGLPLPSTDTQYF.

CDR3 sequence reads: CASSQEQASSGANVLTF. The CDR3 DNA reads TGCGCCAGCAGCCAAGAACAGGCGAGCTCTGGGGCCAACGTCCTGACTTTC. The gene calls are TRBV4-3 and TRBJ2-6; possibly TRBD1 for D (5 bases). In germline, CDR1 is LGHNA, CDR2 YSLEER. This CDR3 is 17 amino acids long. With 0 bases removed from V and 0 bases from J, the gap between germline ends came to 9 bases.

V usage is TRBV7-9 and J usage is TRBJ2-4; 12 bases match TRBD1. CDR1 is SEHNR and CDR2 is FQNEAQ in the germline V gene (reference sequence). The V and J ends lost 4 bases and 13 bases, in that order; junction bases with no gene match: 8. The CDR3 runs to 14 residues. The CDR3 DNA is TGTGCCAGCAGCTCTCCGGGACAGGGGGCCCCACAGTACTTC. Protein sequence: CASSSPGQGAPQYF.

This clonotype has just a few counts. The rearrangement joins TRBV12-3 or TRBV12-4 to TRBJ1-4, with 7 bases identical to TRBD1. This CDR3 is 14 amino acids long. The V gene end was trimmed by 7 bases and the J gene end by 8 bases; junction bases not matched to a gene: 10. This CDR3 reads CASTKTGFGEKLFF. As DNA, the CDR3 is TGTGCCAGCACCAAGACAGGGTTCGGGGAAAAACTGTTTTTT.

This clonotype was detected a few times. The V gene is TRBV20-1, the J gene TRBJ2-4, with a tentative D call TRBD2 (6 bases). The CDR3 totals 13 residues. From germline, CDR1 is DFQATT and CDR2 SNEGSKA (reference sequence). V was clipped by 3 bases and J by 9 bases, with 15 bases between them. This chain's CDR3 is CSARLGGKGIQYF. The CDR3 nucleotides are TGCAGTGCTAGGCTGGGCGGGAAGGGCATTCAGTACTTC.

This clonotype was found many times. The genes are TRBV27 and TRBJ2-2; D is unresolved. Germline CDR1 is MNHEY and CDR2 is SMNVEV (reference sequence). The CDR3 contains 14 residues. The V and J ends lost 4 bases and 6 bases respectively, with 12 bases between them. CDR3 nucleotides: TGTGCCAGCAGTTCGCCTCTCAAGCCCGGGGAGCTGTTTTTT. This codes for CASSSPLKPGELFF.

This clonotype was counted only a few times. The V and J genes are TRBV7-2 and TRBJ2-1; the match to TRBD1 covers 9 bases. The CDR3 covers 16 residues. Germline V gene sequence: CDR1 SGHTA, CDR2 FQGNSA. V shed 0 bases and J 4 bases; nucleotides not matched to a gene: 4. The CDR3 nucleotides are TGTGCCAGCAGCTTAGCGACAGGGGGTCATTACAATGAGCAGTTCTTC. Translating it yields CASSLATGGHYNEQFF.

This clonotype was counted once. The CDR3 loop reads CASSLSPGMEYNEQFF. In nucleotides, the CDR3 is TGTGCCAGCAGCTTATCCCCCGGGATGGAATACAATGAGCAGTTCTTC. The J gene is TRBJ2-1, the V gene TRBV7-2; D perhaps matches TRBD2 (5 bases). The CDR3 runs 16 residues. Germline V gene lookup returns CDR1 SGHTA and CDR2 FQGNSA. Trimming removed 2 bases from V and 4 bases from J, with 15 bases in between.

This clonotype showed up just a few times. This chain joins TRBV30 and TRBJ1-6; D remains ambiguous. CDR1 and CDR2 from the germline V gene are GTSNPN and SVGIG (reference sequence). The ends were cut back, 0 bases at V and 4 bases at J, with 7 bases in the middle. This CDR3 spans 14 amino acids. The CDR3 loop reads CAWSVTVYNSPLHF. Here the CDR3 DNA reads TGTGCCTGGAGTGTCACGGTTTATAATTCACCCCTCCACTTT.

This clonotype was picked up a small number of times. J is TRBJ2-1 and V is TRBV28; D not resolved. The CDR3 extends over 12 amino acids. Germline V gives CDR1 MDHEN, CDR2 SYDVKM. V was cut by 7 bases and J by 7 bases, with 11 bases left in between. CDR3 sequence (DNA): TGTGCCAGCAAAGGCACCCTAAATGAGCAGTTCTTC. Its translation is CASKGTLNEQFF. The full variable domain, with the rest looked up from reference TRBV28 and TRBJ2-1, is DVKVTQSSRYLVKRTGEKVFLECVQDMDHENMFWYRQDPGLGLRLIYFSYDVKMKEKGDIPEGYSVSREKKERFSLILESASTNQTSMYLCASKGTLNEQFFGPGTRLTVL.

The gene calls are TRBV18 and TRBJ2-1; the match to TRBD2 covers 10 bases. The trim removed 1 base at V and 0 bases at J, leaving 15 bases unmatched. Germline assignment: CDR1 KGHSH and CDR2 LQKENI. The CDR3 length is 21 residues. CDR3 nucleotide sequence: TGTGCCAGCTCACCACGGAGGGAGGCTAGCGGGGGACAGAGCTCCTACAATGAGCAGTTCTTC. Translated: CASSPRREASGGQSSYNEQFF.

The chain uses TRBV29-1 and TRBJ2-1; unclear D gene. V was clipped by 3 bases and J by 7 bases, with 13 bases between them. The CDR3 consists of 13 residues. Germline CDR1 SQVTM, CDR2 ANQGSEA. The CDR3 nucleotides are TGCAGCGTTGATGGGCTATCCCGGAATGAGCAGTTCTTC. Translation: CSVDGLSRNEQFF.

The genes are TRBV15 and TRBJ2-2; no reliable D call. Germline V CDR1 and CDR2: LNHNV, YYDKDF (reference sequence). This CDR3 is 13 amino acids long. CDR3 bases: TGTGCGCTCCCAGGCAGGTTGACCGGGGAGCTGTTTTTT. As protein: CALPGRLTGELFF.

The chain is built from TRBV4-3 and TRBJ1-5, with unresolved D. The germline V gene has CDR1 LGHNA and CDR2 YSLEER. V lost 0 bases to trimming and J lost 3 bases, with 12 bases between them. The CDR3 has 16 residues. The CDR3, as DNA: TGCGCCAGCAGCCAAGATGTCGCCGGGGACAATCAGCCCCAGCATTTT. Translated, it gives CASSQDVAGDNQPQHF.

V is TRBV7-9 and J is TRBJ2-5; no clear D gene. V was trimmed by 5 bases and J by 5 bases, leaving 12 bases between them. This CDR3 is built from 13 residues. Germline values: CDR1 SEHNR, CDR2 FQNEAQ (reference sequence). The CDR3 loop is CASSRIVGETQYF. The CDR3 nucleotides read TGTGCCAGCAGCCGAATCGTAGGGGAGACCCAGTACTTC.

This clonotype showed up just a few times. V gene TRBV6-5 combines with J gene TRBJ2-7; 9 bases agree with TRBD2. J was trimmed by 6 bases and V by 6 bases; bases with no gene match: 12. Germline values: CDR1 MNHEY, CDR2 SVGAGI. The CDR3 runs to 15 residues. The CDR3 DNA sequence: TGTGCCAGCAGCTATCGGCCTAGCGGGGCCCCCGAGCAGTACTTC. As protein: CASSYRPSGAPEQYF.